This TCR beta chain comes out of a study of blood T cell repertoires in COVID-19. Across the whole study: Acute-phase and convalescent COVID-19 samples originated in the United States, Italy and Spain.

V was clipped by 1 base and J by 2 bases, with 15 bases between them. This CDR3 contains 16 residues. The germline V gene has CDR1 SGHVS and CDR2 FQNEAQ. Original processing methods: Amplifying reference gene primers gave estimates of nucleated cell counts. Sequencing was performed with immunoSEQ multiplex PCR; in TCRdb, only in-frame clones are kept and a portion is missing. That table gives V, J and clone size, and the DNA gave D and trimming. Of 35,000 to 40,000 clones listed, around 90% are singletons. The chain is built from TRBV7-8 and TRBJ2-7; D unclear. This clonotype originated in a man aged 55-75 years with active or convalescent COVID-19. The sample was peripheral blood. The CDR3 loop reads CASSLVRQVPAYEQYF. The DNA for the CDR3 is TGTGCCAGCAGCTTAGTCCGCCAGGTGCCTGCCTACGAGCAGTACTTC.